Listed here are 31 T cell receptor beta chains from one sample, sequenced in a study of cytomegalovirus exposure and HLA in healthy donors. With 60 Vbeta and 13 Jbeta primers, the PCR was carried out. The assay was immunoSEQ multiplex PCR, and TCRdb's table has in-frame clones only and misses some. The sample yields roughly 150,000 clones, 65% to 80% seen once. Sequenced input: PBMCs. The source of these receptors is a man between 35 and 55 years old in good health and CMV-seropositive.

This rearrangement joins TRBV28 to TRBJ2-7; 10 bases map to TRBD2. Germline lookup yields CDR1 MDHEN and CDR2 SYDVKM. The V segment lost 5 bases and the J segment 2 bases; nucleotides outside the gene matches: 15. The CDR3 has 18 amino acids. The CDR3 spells CASSDRGGLAGAPYEQYF. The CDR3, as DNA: TGTGCCAGCAGTGACCGAGGGGGCCTAGCGGGAGCCCCCTACGAGCAGTACTTC.

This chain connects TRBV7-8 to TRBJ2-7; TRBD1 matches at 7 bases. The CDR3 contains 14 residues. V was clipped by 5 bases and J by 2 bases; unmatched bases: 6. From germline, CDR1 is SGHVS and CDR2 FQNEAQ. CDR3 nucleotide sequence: TGTGCCAGCAGCCGCGACAGGGAAGCCTACGAGCAGTACTTC. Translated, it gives CASSRDREAYEQYF.

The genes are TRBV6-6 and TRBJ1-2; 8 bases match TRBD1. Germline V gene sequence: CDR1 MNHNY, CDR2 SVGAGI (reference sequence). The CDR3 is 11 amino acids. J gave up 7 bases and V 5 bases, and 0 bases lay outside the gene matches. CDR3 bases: TGTGCCAGCAGTGGACAGGGTGGCTACACCTTC. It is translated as CASSGQGGYTF.

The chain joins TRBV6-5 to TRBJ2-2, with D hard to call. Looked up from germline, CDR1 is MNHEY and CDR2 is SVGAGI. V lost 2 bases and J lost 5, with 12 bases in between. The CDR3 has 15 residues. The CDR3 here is CASSYVAGWTGELFF. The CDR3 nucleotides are TGTGCCAGCAGTTACGTGGCAGGTTGGACCGGGGAGCTGTTTTTT.

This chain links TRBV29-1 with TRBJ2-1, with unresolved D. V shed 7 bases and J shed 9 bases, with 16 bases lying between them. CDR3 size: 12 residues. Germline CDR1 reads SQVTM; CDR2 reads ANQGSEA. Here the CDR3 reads CSAKPTPLEQFF. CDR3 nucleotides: TGCAGCGCTAAGCCGACACCCCTTGAGCAGTTCTTC.

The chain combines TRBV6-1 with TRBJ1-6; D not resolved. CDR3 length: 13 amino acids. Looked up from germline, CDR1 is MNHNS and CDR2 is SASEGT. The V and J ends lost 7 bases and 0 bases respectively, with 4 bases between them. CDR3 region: CASISSYNSPLHF. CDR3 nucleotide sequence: TGTGCCAGCATCAGCTCCTATAATTCACCCCTCCACTTT.

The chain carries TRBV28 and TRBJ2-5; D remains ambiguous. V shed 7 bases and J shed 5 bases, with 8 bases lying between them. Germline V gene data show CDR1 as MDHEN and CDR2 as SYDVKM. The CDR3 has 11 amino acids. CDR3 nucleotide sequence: TGTGCCAGCAATACCCAGGAGACCCAGTACTTC. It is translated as CASNTQETQYF. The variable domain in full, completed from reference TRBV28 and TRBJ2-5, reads DVKVTQSSRYLVKRTGEKVFLECVQDMDHENMFWYRQDPGLGLRLIYFSYDVKMKEKGDIPEGYSVSREKKERFSLILESASTNQTSMYLCASNTQETQYFGPGTRLLVL.

CDR3 protein: CASSLGLAARTDTQYF. CDR3 DNA: TGCGCCAGCAGCTTGGGACTAGCGGCCCGCACAGATACGCAGTATTTT. This chain joins TRBV5-1 and TRBJ2-3; 9 positions match TRBD2. Germline V lookup: CDR1 SGHRS, CDR2 YFSETQ. Trimming at V came to 0 bases and at J to 1 base, leaving 3 bases not matched to a gene. The CDR3 extends over 16 amino acids. Supplemented by reference TRBV5-1 and TRBJ2-3, the full variable domain reads KAGVTQTPRYLIKTRGQQVTLSCSPISGHRSVSWYQQTPGQGLQFLFEYFSETQRNKGNFPGRFSGRQFSNSRSEMNVSTLELGDSALYLCASSLGLAARTDTQYFGPGTRLTVL.

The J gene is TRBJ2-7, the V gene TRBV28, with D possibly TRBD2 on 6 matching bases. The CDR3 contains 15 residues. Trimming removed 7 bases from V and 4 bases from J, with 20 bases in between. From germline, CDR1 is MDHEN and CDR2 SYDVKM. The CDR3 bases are TGTGCCAGCACCTCCAATTCGGTAGCGGTTTACGAGCAGTACTTC. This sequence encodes CASTSNSVAVYEQYF.

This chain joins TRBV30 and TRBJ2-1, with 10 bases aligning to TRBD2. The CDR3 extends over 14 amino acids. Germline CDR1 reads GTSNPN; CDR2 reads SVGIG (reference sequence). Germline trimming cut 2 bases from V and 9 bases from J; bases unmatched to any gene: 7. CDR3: CAWSSGSGRLEQFF. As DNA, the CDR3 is TGTGCCTGGAGTTCGGGTAGCGGGAGGCTTGAGCAGTTCTTC.

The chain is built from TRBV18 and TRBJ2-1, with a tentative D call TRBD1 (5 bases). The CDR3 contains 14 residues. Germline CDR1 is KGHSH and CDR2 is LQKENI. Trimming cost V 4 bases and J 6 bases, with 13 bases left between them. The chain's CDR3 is CASSLAGSSNEQFF. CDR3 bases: TGTGCCAGCTCACTGGCAGGGTCGAGCAATGAGCAGTTCTTC.

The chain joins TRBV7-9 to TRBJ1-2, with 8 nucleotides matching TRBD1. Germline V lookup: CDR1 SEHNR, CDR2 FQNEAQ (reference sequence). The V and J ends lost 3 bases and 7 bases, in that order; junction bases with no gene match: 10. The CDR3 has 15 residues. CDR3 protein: CASSFAWTGMTGYTF. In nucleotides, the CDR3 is TGTGCCAGCAGCTTCGCCTGGACAGGGATGACTGGCTACACCTTC.

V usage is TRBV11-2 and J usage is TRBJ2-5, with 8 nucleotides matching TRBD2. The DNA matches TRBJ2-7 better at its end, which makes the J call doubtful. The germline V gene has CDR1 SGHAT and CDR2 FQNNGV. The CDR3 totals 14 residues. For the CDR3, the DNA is TGTGCCAGCAGCTTCAGTCTAGCGGGTCGCGAGCAGTACTTC. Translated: CASSFSLAGREQYF.

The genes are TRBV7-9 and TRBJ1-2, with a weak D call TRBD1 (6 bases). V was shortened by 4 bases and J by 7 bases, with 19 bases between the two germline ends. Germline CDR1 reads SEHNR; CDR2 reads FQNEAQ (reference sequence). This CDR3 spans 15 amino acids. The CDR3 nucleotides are TGTGCCAGCAGCTCAATACAGGGATTTGGCGGTGGCTACACCTTC. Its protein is CASSSIQGFGGGYTF.

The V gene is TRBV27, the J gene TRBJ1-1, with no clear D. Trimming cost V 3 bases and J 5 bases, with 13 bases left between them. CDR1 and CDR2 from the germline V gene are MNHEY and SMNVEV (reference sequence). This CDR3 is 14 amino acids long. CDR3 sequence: CASSLPRGGTEAFF. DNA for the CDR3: TGTGCCAGCAGTTTGCCACGAGGAGGAACTGAAGCTTTCTTT.

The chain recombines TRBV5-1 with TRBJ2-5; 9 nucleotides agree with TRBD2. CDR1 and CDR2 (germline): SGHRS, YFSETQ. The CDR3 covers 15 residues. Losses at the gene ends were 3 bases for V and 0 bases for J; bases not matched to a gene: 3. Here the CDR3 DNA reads TGCGCCAGCAGCTCGACTAGCGGAAACCAAGAGACCCAGTACTTC. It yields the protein CASSSTSGNQETQYF.

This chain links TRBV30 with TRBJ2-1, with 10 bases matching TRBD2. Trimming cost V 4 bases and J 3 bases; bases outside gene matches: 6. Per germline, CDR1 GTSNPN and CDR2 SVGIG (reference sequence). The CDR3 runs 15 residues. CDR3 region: CAWTPSSGGYNEQFF. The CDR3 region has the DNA TGTGCCTGGACCCCATCTAGCGGGGGCTACAATGAGCAGTTCTTC.

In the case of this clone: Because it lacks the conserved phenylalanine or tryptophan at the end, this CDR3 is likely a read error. The CDR3 region is CASYRNRDTILGTYEQYL. The DNA for the CDR3 is TGTGCCAGCTATCGTAACCGGGACACTATACTCGGAACCTACGAGCAGTACCTC. The chain is built from TRBV2 and TRBJ2-7; maybe TRBD1 (6 bases). CDR1 is SNHLY and CDR2 is FYNNEI in the germline V gene. CDR3 length: 18 amino acids. V was trimmed by 8 bases and J by 2 bases, leaving 28 bases between them.

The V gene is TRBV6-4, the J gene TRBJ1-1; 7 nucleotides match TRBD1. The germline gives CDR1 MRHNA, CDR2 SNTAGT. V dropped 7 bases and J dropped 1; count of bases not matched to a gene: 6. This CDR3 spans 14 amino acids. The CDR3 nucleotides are TGTGCCAGCACCTCCGGACAGGAGAACACTGAAGCTTTCTTT. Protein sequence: CASTSGQENTEAFF.

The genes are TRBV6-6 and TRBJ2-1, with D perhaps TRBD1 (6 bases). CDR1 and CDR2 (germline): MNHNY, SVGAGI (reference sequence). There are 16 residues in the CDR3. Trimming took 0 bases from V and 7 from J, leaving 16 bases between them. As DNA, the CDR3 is TGTGCCAGCAGTTACTCGTCACAGGGTGGTATAAATGAGCAGTTCTTC. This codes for CASSYSSQGGINEQFF.

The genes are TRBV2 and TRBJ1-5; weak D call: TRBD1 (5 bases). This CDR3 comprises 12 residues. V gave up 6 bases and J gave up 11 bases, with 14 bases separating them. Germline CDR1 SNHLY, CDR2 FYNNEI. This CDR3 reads CASRGGREAQHF. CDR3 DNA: TGTGCCAGCAGGGGCGGCAGGGAGGCCCAGCATTTT. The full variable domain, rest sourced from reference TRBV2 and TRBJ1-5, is EPEVTQTPSHQVTQMGQEVILRCVPISNHLYFYWYRQILGQKVEFLVSFYNNEISEKSEIFDDQFSVERPDGSNFTLKIRSTKLEDSAMYFCASRGGREAQHFGDGTRLSIL.

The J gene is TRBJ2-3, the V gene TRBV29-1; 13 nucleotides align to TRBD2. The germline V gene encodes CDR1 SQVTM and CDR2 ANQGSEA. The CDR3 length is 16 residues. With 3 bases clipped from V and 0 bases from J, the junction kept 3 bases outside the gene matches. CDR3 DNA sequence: TGCAGCGTTGATGGACTAGCGGGAGATAGCACAGATACGCAGTATTTT. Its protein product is CSVDGLAGDSTDTQYF.

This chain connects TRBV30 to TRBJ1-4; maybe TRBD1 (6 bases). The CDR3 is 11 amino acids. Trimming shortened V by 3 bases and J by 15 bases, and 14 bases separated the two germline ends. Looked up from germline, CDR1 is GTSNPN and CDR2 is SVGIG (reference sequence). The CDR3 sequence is CAWSTGTQVFF. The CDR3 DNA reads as TGTGCCTGGAGCACCGGGACACAAGTGTTTTTT.

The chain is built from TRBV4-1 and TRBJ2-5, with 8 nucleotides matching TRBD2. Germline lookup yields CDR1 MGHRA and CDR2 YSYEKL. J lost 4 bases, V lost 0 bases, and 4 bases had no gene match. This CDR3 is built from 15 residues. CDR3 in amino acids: CASSQDRLAGETQYF. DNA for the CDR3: TGCGCCAGCAGCCAAGATCGCCTAGCGGGAGAGACCCAGTACTTC.

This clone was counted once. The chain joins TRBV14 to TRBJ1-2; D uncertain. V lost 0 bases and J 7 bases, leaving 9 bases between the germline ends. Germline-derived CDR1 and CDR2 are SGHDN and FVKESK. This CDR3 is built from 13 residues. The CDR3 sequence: CASSQDSRLGYTF. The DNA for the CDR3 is TGTGCCAGCAGCCAAGATAGCCGGCTTGGCTACACCTTC. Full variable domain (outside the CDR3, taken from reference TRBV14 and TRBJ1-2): EAGVTQFPSHSVIEKGQTVTLRCDPISGHDNLYWYRRVMGKEIKFLLHFVKESKQDESGMPNNRFLAERTGGTYSTLKVQPAELEDSGVYFCASSQDSRLGYTFGSGTRLTVV.

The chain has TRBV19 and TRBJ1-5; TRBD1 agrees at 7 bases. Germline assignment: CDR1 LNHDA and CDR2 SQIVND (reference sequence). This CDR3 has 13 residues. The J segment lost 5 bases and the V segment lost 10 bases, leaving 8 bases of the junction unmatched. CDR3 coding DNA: TGTGCCACCGATACAGGGGATTATCAGCCCCAGCATTTT. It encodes CATDTGDYQPQHF.

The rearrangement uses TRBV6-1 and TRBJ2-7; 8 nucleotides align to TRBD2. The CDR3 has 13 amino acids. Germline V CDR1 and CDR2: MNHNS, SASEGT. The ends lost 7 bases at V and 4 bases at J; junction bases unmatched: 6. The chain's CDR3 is CASTQAGEYEQYF. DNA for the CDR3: TGTGCCAGCACCCAAGCGGGGGAGTACGAGCAGTACTTC.

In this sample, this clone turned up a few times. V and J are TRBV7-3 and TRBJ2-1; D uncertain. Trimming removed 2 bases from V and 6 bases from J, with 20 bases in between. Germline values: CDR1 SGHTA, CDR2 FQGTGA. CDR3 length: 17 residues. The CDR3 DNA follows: TGTGCCAGCAGCTTAGCTATAGTCACGTCGCATCGCAATGAGCAGTTCTTC. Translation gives CASSLAIVTSHRNEQFF. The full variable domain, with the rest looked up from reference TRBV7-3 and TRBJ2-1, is GAGVSQTPSNKVTEKGKYVELRCDPISGHTALYWYRQSLGQGPEFLIYFQGTGAADDSGLPNDRFFAVRPEGSVSTLKIQRTERGDSAVYLCASSLAIVTSHRNEQFFGPGTRLTVL.

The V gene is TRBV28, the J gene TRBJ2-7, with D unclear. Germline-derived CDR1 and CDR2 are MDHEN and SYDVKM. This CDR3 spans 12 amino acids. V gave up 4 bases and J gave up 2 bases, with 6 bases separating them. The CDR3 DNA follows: TGTGCCAGCAGTTCGAACACCTACGAGCAGTACTTC. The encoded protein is CASSSNTYEQYF.

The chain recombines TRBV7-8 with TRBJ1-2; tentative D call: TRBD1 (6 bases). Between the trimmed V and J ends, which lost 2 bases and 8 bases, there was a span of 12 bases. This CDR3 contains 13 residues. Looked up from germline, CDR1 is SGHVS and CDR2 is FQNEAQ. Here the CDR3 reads CASSLNPGDGYTF. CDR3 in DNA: TGTGCCAGCAGCTTAAATCCAGGGGACGGCTACACCTTC. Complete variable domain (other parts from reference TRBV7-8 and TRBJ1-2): GAGVSQSPRYKVAKRGQDVALRCDPISGHVSLFWYQQALGQGPEFLTYFQNEAQLDKSGLPSDRFFAERPEGSVSTLKIQRTQQEDSAVYLCASSLNPGDGYTFGSGTRLTVV.

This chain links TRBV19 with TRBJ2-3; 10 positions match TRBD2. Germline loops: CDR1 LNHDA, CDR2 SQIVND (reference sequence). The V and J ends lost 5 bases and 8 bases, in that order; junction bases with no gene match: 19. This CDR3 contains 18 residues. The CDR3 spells CASSPPGAGLASRGTQYF. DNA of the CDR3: TGTGCCAGTAGTCCCCCGGGAGCGGGACTAGCGAGTCGAGGTACGCAGTATTTT.